This T cell receptor beta chain was recorded in a study of blood T cell repertoires in COVID-19 (TCRdb year 2020). For context, the study as a whole: Samples from collaborators originated in the United States, Italy and Spain and spanned both the acute and convalescent phases of COVID-19. The material from the prospective study consisted of cDNA or gDNA derived from T cells, B-cell-depleted T cells, or PBMCs. Subjects who had been exposed to COVID-19, were actively infected with it, or had recovered from it provided the deeply sampled blood TCRbeta repertoires that made up the dataset. The repertoires were released in a freely available public database meant as a resource for research on the immune response to SARS-CoV-2. The samples were drawn from the first 160 participants of the ongoing ImmuneRACE study and from 1,254 subjects provided by 6 global collaborators. Nearly every sample came with metadata listing a de-identified subject ID, COVID-19 status, age in years and sex. HLA class I and class II types, where available, came from metadata supplied by the sample provider rather than from assay-based typing.

TCRbeta CDR3 regions were amplified from genomic DNA using the immunoSEQ Assay, a bias-controlled multiplex PCR. The original pipeline was this. Nucleated cell counts per sample were estimated from amplification of reference gene primers within the assay. Sequence reads were collapsed and filtered to measure the absolute abundance of every unique TCRbeta CDR3 rearrangement. For each sample, productive Simpson clonality was calculated as the square root of Simpson's diversity index over productive rearrangements. In its TCRdb copy, this immuneACCESS table keeps in-frame sequences only and misses some clones. Where compared with another copy, unresolved V genes explain less than half of these, and the others have no known cause. V and J calls and clone size come straight from that table; D and trimming were deduced from the DNA. Within this sample are some 54,000 clones, with 81% of them counted one time only. Roughly 29% of the sample is in the top ten clones.

After removal of 10 bases from V and 5 bases from J, the junction retains 5 bases not matched to a gene. CDR1 and CDR2 were assigned from the germline V gene as KGHDR and SFDVKD. Counted from cysteine to phenylalanine, this CDR3 has 13 amino acids. This entry keeps only the CDR3 DNA: 39 bases, framed from base 1. At one collaborating source in Seattle, patients were enrolled during active infection and were followed longitudinally through the course of disease. Collaborating institutions collected whole blood in K2EDTA tubes following their own protocols. For TCRbeta analysis, collaborator samples were shipped as frozen whole blood, as isolated PBMCs, or as DNA extracted from either sample type. Broader findings and caveats from the paper: The amount of clinical and demographic metadata varied by source and participant and was provided uncurated.

A note on this clone: This receptor's antigen is unknown. The sample holds no much larger clone one base away, and base qualities are not on file.

This TCR came from a woman of 80 years or more with COVID-19, enrolled during active disease. Sequencing input: peripheral blood. Recombination connected TRBV24-1 to TRBJ1-5, with TRBD1 identical over 9 junction bases. The CDR3 here reads CATRDREDQPQHF. In nucleotide form, the sequence is TGTGCCACTCGGGACAGGGAGGATCAGCCCCAGCATTTT.